This record concerns one T cell receptor (beta chain) sequence. The clone's antigen remains unknown. No per-base quality is available; no much larger clone lies one base away. The CDR3, from cysteine to phenylalanine, totals 15 residues. Only the CDR3 region is kept as DNA, spanning 45 bases read in frame from base 1. V and J are trimmed by 0 bases and 6 bases, and the gene matches miss 6 bases of the junction. Taken from the germline V gene, the CDR1 and CDR2 loops are SGDLS and YYNGEE. This sample stems from a study of blood T cell repertoires in COVID-19 (dated by TCRdb to the early 2020s). Concerning the study at large: Samples covering the acute and convalescent phases of COVID-19 were provided by collaborators in the United States, Italy and Spain. The samples were drawn from two sources: the first 160 participants of the ongoing ImmuneRACE study, and 950 to 1,500 subjects contributed by 6 global collaborators. Subjects who had been exposed to COVID-19, were actively infected with it, or had recovered from it provided the deeply sampled blood TCRbeta repertoires that made up the dataset. Sample metadata almost always included a de-identified subject ID, COVID-19 status, age in years and sex. Where HLA class I and class II types were available, the types were taken from metadata supplied by the sample provider, not from assay-based typing. The repertoires were made available in a free public database intended to serve as a resource for research on the immune response to SARS-CoV-2. The prospective study material was composed of cDNA or gDNA derived from T cells, B-cell-depleted T cells, or PBMCs.

General study outcomes and caveats: The amount of clinical and demographic metadata varied by source and participant and was provided uncurated.

Collaborating institutions collected whole blood in K2EDTA tubes following their own protocols. For TCRbeta analysis, collaborators shipped samples as frozen whole blood, isolated PBMCs, or DNA extracted from either of those sample types. The immunoSEQ Assay, a bias-controlled multiplex PCR, was used to amplify TCRbeta CDR3 regions from genomic DNA. Under the source paper's analysis protocol: Within the assay, amplification of reference gene primers was used to estimate how many nucleated cells each sample contained. To quantify the absolute abundance of each unique TCRbeta CDR3 rearrangement, sequence reads were collapsed and filtered. Productive Simpson clonality was computed per sample as the square root of Simpson's diversity index over productive rearrangements. Not all clones reach the TCRdb copy of this immuneACCESS table, which keeps in-frame sequences only. Checked studies attribute under half of the gap to unresolved V genes and leave the rest unexplained. V, J and clone size are taken as reported in that table, and D and trimming were inferred from the DNA itself. For this sample there are 200,000 to 300,000 clones; around 87% appear just once. Jointly, the top ten make up 2% to 2.5% of the sample.

The clonotype was recovered from a woman aged 50 to 65 with acute or convalescent COVID-19. The sample consisted of peripheral blood. Recombination connected TRBV9 to TRBJ2-3, with 8 bases aligning to TRBD2. The sequenced DNA: TGTGCCAGCAGCGTAGATAGCGGGAAAAAGGATACGCAGTATTTT. It specifies CASSVDSGKKDTQYF.